Below are 10 T cell receptor beta chains sequenced from a single sample in a study of OX40 agonist ivuxolimab in advanced cancers. Here immunoSEQ multiplex PCR was the method, and the copy in TCRdb shows in-frame clones only, minus some. Of around 30,000 clones detected, around 74% appear once; the ten largest clones hold roughly 12%. This sample comprised CD4+ or CD8+ T cells sorted from blood, obtained in a trial of the OX40 agonist ivuxolimab. Receptor source: an adult with an advanced solid tumor such as melanoma, head and neck, liver or kidney cancer.

The sample holds many counts of this clone. The V gene is TRBV6-1, the J gene TRBJ1-1; TRBD1 might be the D (5 bases). The CDR3 is made up of 15 amino acids. V was pared by 2 bases and J by 1 base, with 11 bases between. Germline CDR1 and CDR2: MNHNS and SASEGT. The CDR3 DNA reads as TGTGCCAGCAGTGAACCGCGCGGGGGGAACACTGAAGCTTTCTTT. It specifies CASSEPRGGNTEAFF.

This clone was detected once. The V and J genes are TRBV5-6 and TRBJ2-7, with 9 bases identical to TRBD1. CDR3 size: 14 residues. The V segment lost 7 bases and the J segment 4 bases; nucleotides outside the gene matches: 9. Germline lookup yields CDR1 SGHDT and CDR2 YYEEEE. Here the CDR3 DNA reads TGTGCCAGCGCGTCCGGGACAGGGCGGTACGAGCAGTACTTC. Amino acids: CASASGTGRYEQYF.

The CDR3 DNA is TGTGCCAGCAGTTTAGAGGGACAGTTCGGGGAGACCCAGTACTTC. Translation: CASSLEGQFGETQYF. The chain couples TRBV28 to TRBJ2-5; TRBD1 aligns across 7 bases. The V gene end was trimmed by 2 bases and the J gene end by 5 bases; junction bases not matched to a gene: 8. The CDR3 consists of 15 residues. The germline gives CDR1 MDHEN, CDR2 SYDVKM.

This clone was seen more than once but under ten times. As DNA, the CDR3 is TGTGCCAGCTCACAGTATAATTCACCCCTCCACTTT. Amino acid sequence: CASSQYNSPLHF. J is TRBJ1-6 and V is TRBV18; D gene ambiguous. CDR3 length equals 12 residues. Trimming removed 4 bases at V and 4 bases at J, with 2 bases between. Germline V gene data show CDR1 as KGHSH and CDR2 as LQKENI.

DNA for the CDR3: TGCGCCAGCAGCTCTAGAGGCGGGGGGGGTTGGACTGAAGCTTTCTTT. As protein: CASSSRGGGGWTEAFF. This chain links TRBV4-1 with TRBJ1-1; possibly TRBD1 for D (5 bases). The CDR3 totals 16 residues. Germline CDR1 is MGHRA and CDR2 is YSYEKL. Trimming removed 5 bases from V and 5 bases from J, with 21 bases in between.

This clone was observed once. The V gene is TRBV7-2, the J gene TRBJ2-7; the D gene is possibly TRBD1 (5 bases). Between the trimmed V and J ends, which lost 1 base and 3 bases, there was a span of 7 bases. CDR1 and CDR2 (germline): SGHTA, FQGNSA. The CDR3 length is 13 residues. This CDR3 reads CASSLGTNYEQYF. For the CDR3, the DNA is TGTGCCAGCAGCTTAGGGACAAACTACGAGCAGTACTTC.

The CDR3 region has the DNA TGTGCCTGGAGTGTATACACTGAAGCTTTCTTT. It yields the protein CAWSVYTEAFF. J is TRBJ1-1 and V is TRBV30; the D is unclear. The CDR3 sequence is 11 residues long. Looked up from germline, CDR1 is GTSNPN and CDR2 is SVGIG (reference sequence). The germline V and J ends were trimmed by 0 bases and 3 bases, with 2 bases remaining between them. Looking up the rest from reference TRBV30 and TRBJ1-1 gives the full variable domain: SQTIHQWPATLVQPVGSPLSLECTVEGTSNPNLYWYRQAAGRGLQLLFYSVGIGQISSEVPQNLSASRPQDRQFILSSKKLLLSDSGFYLCAWSVYTEAFFGQGTRLTVV.

This clone was detected only a few times. The rearrangement uses TRBV5-6 and TRBJ1-1; perhaps TRBD1 as D (6 bases). The CDR3 sequence is 17 residues long. V was cut by 1 base and J by 6 bases, with 22 bases left in between. The germline V gene has CDR1 SGHDT and CDR2 YYEEEE. The CDR3, as DNA: TGTGCCAGCAGCTTGTTTGGGGGCGCGGGAATAGTCTCTGAAGCTTTCTTT. It encodes CASSLFGGAGIVSEAFF. Based on the CDR3 plus reference TRBV5-6 and TRBJ1-1, the full variable domain is DAGVTQSPTHLIKTRGQQVTLRCSPKSGHDTVSWYQQALGQGPQFIFQYYEEEERQRGNFPDRFSGHQFPNYSSELNVNALLLGDSALYLCASSLFGGAGIVSEAFFGQGTRLTVV.

This rearrangement joins TRBV18 to TRBJ2-2; 8 nucleotides match TRBD1. The trim removed 3 bases at V and 1 base at J, leaving 4 bases unmatched. The CDR3 length is 16 residues. CDR1 KGHSH and CDR2 LQKENI come from the germline V gene. CDR3 sequence reads: CASSPQGAKNTGELFF. DNA for the CDR3: TGTGCCAGCTCACCGCAGGGGGCAAAGAACACCGGGGAGCTGTTTTTT.

There are a few counts of this clone. The V call is TRBV7-2, the J call TRBJ1-1; D uncertain. V lost 5 bases and J 1 base, leaving 11 bases between the germline ends. The CDR3 has 14 amino acids. The germline V gene encodes CDR1 SGHTA and CDR2 FQGNSA. The CDR3 is CASSIRRWNTEAFF. In DNA, the CDR3 is TGTGCCAGCAGCATTCGACGGTGGAACACTGAAGCTTTCTTT.